A single sample gave rise to the 6 T cell receptor beta chains below, sequenced in a study of human T cells and chemical hapten exposure. Time point specified: patch test 1, 2 weeks after DPC sensitization. Specified treatment: therapeutic diphenylcyclopropenone sensitization with weekly scalp DPC. TCRdb processed the RACE reads anew with MiXCR; each CDR3 protein has one entry. The data show some 49,000 distinct CDR3 sequences, approximately 9.1% seen once. The source material was whole blood, sampled in connection with sensitization to the hapten diphenylcyclopropenone (DPC). The source of these receptors is a woman in her forties or fifties with alopecia areata. Some clones in this sample may be carry-over from other donors' samples.

This clonotype has only one observation. The chain joins TRBV28 to TRBJ1-2; D gene unclear. CDR3 size: 12 residues. Per germline, CDR1 MDHEN and CDR2 SYDVKM. Trimming cost V 10 bases and J 2 bases, with 11 bases left between them. The CDR3 region is CATRAPNYGYTF. The CDR3 DNA reads TGTGCCACCCGGGCCCCAAACTATGGCTACACCTTC.

Of note for this clonotype: A much more abundant neighbour one base away suggests this may be a read error. V is TRBV6-5 and J is TRBJ2-5; D may be TRBD1 or TRBD2 (5 bases each). Germline V gene data show CDR1 as MNHEY and CDR2 as SVGAGI. The germline V and J ends were trimmed by 2 bases and 2 bases, with 9 bases remaining between them. The CDR3 runs to 14 residues. CDR3 sequence (DNA): TGTGCCAGCAGTTACGGGGACCCACAAGAGACCCAGTACTTC. Residues: CASSYGDPQETQYF.

This clonotype was counted many times. The chain uses TRBV6-2 or TRBV6-3 and TRBJ2-7; no reliable D call. CDR1 MNHEY and CDR2 SVGEGT come from the germline V gene. The CDR3 has 12 residues. The V gene lost 2 bases and the J gene lost 5 bases, with 7 bases spanning the gap. The DNA of the CDR3 is TGTGCCAGCAGTTACGAGTTAGACGAGCAGTACTTC. Amino acid sequence: CASSYELDEQYF.

This clonotype was seen many times. V and J are TRBV12-3 or TRBV12-4 and TRBJ2-1, with 11 bases lining up with TRBD2. V lost 3 bases to trimming and J lost 5 bases; unmatched junction nucleotides: 3. There are 15 residues in the CDR3. The CDR3 loop is CASSFLAGGHNEQFF. In nucleotides, the CDR3 is TGTGCCAGCAGTTTTTTAGCGGGAGGGCACAATGAGCAGTTCTTC.

This clonotype came up many times. The chain uses TRBV9 and TRBJ2-7; D might be TRBD2 (6 bases). Trimming took 2 bases from V and 1 from J, leaving 13 bases between them. Germline assignment: CDR1 SGDLS and CDR2 YYNGEE. This CDR3 region has 15 residues. The CDR3 loop reads CASSVGLTTSYEQYF. The CDR3 coding sequence is TGTGCCAGCAGCGTCGGACTAACAACTTCCTACGAGCAGTACTTC.

Only a few counts were recorded for this clonotype. The genes are TRBV14 and TRBJ1-2, with 8 bases identical to TRBD1. The germline CDR1 and CDR2 sequences are SGHDN and FVKESK. This CDR3 contains 17 residues. The V gene end was trimmed by 4 bases and the J gene end by 4 bases; junction bases not matched to a gene: 14. The CDR3 DNA reads as TGTGCCAGCAGCCCCCTCCTTCGGGACAGGTCGATCTATGGCTACACCTTC. Amino acid sequence: CASSPLLRDRSIYGYTF.